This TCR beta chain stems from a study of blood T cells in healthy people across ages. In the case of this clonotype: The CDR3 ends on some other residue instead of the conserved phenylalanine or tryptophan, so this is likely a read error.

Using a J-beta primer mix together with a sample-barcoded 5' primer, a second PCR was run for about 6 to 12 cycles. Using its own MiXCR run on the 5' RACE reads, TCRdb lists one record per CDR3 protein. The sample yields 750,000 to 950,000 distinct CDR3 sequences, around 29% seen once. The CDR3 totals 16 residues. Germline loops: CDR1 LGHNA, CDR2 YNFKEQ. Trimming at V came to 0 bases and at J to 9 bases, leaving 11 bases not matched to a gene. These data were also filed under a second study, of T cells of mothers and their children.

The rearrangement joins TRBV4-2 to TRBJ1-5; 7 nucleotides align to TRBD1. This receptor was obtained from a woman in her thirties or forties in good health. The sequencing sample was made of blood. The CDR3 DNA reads TGTGCCAGCAGCCAAGATTGGGACAGTGCCACTAGGCCCCAGCATGTT. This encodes CASSQDWDSATRPQHV.